This T cell receptor beta chain originates from a study of Tregs in tolerant kidney transplant recipients. General observations from the study: Donor-specific Treg expansion exceeded global Treg expansion in tolerant patients, suggesting antigen drive. Validation in larger populations is needed because few patients were studied. Biological reproducibility was not directly addressed, but technical replication error appeared minimal.

The method was immunoSEQ multiplex PCR; TCRdb's version includes in-frame clones alone and lacks a portion of them. The repertoire consists of 60,000 to 70,000 clones, with 80% to 95% occurring once and the leading ten covering about 10%. CD4+CD25+CD127- Tregs, CD4+CD25- non-Tregs, CD4 and CD8 cells were sorted. Comment on this clone: Its cognate antigen is unknown.

Germline V gene lookup returns CDR1 LGHNA and CDR2 YNFKEQ. V lost 4 bases, J lost 0 bases, and 14 bases lay in between. The CDR3 length is 16 residues. This material consisted of CD8+ T cells from blood, taken before the transplant. This sequence joins TRBV4-2 and TRBJ2-3, with a tentative D call TRBD2 (6 bases). This receptor was obtained from a human donor who received a combined kidney and bone marrow transplant. CDR3 nucleotides: TGTGCCAGCAGCCCCCCTTTGGGGGGTAGCACAGATACGCAGTATTTT. Translation: CASSPPLGGSTDTQYF.